Listed below are T cell receptor beta chains from one sample, sequenced in a study of T cell responses to AZD1222 COVID-19 vaccine. The assay was immunoSEQ multiplex PCR, and TCRdb's table has in-frame clones only and misses some. The table has tens of thousands of clones, 88% seen once. This specimen was peripheral blood, taken 28 days after the second dose of the MenACWY control vaccine. The source is an adult who received the MenACWY meningococcal vaccine as a control. The conserved cysteine and the conserved F or W are not part of the CDR3 here.

j_gene: TRBJ1-1
v_gene: TRBV11-3
CDR3aa: ASSLYGTSEAF

j_gene: TRBJ1-2
v_gene: TRBV30
CDR3aa: AWSAGGQPAVDT

j_gene: TRBJ1-1
v_gene: TRBV5-1
CDR3aa: ASSFRTGLGTEAF

j_gene: TRBJ2-1
v_gene: TRBV24-1
CDR3aa: ATSIANHEQF

j_gene: TRBJ1-6
v_gene: TRBV30
CDR3aa: AWSVRLSGTYNSPLH

j_gene: TRBJ1-2
v_gene: TRBV6-4
CDR3aa: ASSDGPNNYGYT

j_gene: TRBJ1-1
v_gene: TRBV6-2/TRBV6-3
CDR3aa: ASSLSPVTEAF

j_gene: TRBJ2-3
v_gene: TRBV7-2
CDR3aa: ASSLVASGGSTDTQY

j_gene: TRBJ1-5
v_gene: TRBV7-2
CDR3aa: ASSLGPTDQPQH

j_gene: TRBJ2-7
v_gene: TRBV5-1
CDR3aa: ASSPRGGATYEQY

j_gene: TRBJ1-5
v_gene: TRBV19
CDR3aa: ASNLPGQGPNQPQH

j_gene: TRBJ2-2
v_gene: TRBV6-4
CDR3aa: ASSEGQDTGELF

j_gene: TRBJ2-5
v_gene: TRBV14
CDR3aa: ASSQVRETQY

j_gene: TRBJ2-7
v_gene: TRBV12-5
CDR3aa: ASGLVSGRGYEQY

j_gene: TRBJ1-2
v_gene: TRBV5-1
CDR3aa: ASSLDRAGGYT

j_gene: TRBJ1-3
v_gene: TRBV15
CDR3aa: ATSRGTGVGNTIY

j_gene: TRBJ2-7
v_gene: TRBV5-4
CDR3aa: ASSLDLSYEQY

j_gene: TRBJ2-7
v_gene: TRBV5-1
CDR3aa: ASTADLAGNEQY

j_gene: TRBJ1-4
v_gene: TRBV7-9
CDR3aa: ASSLGFVDEKLF

j_gene: TRBJ1-2
v_gene: TRBV28
CDR3aa: ATNSDIRYT

j_gene: TRBJ1-5
v_gene: TRBV6-6
CDR3aa: ASSQGQGNQPQH

j_gene: TRBJ2-2
v_gene: TRBV3-1/TRBV3-2
CDR3aa: ASSPDRSLYSNTGELF

j_gene: TRBJ2-3
v_gene: TRBV14
CDR3aa: ASSQSRTRSTDTQY

j_gene: TRBJ1-3
v_gene: TRBV5-4
CDR3aa: ASSLAVGSGNTIY

j_gene: TRBJ1-2
v_gene: TRBV9
CDR3aa: ASTRQGYGYT

j_gene: TRBJ2-3
v_gene: TRBV9
CDR3aa: ASSVMFGGQDTQY

j_gene: TRBJ1-2
v_gene: TRBV10-3
CDR3aa: AISRENFNYGYT

j_gene: TRBJ2-1
v_gene: TRBV7-2
CDR3aa: ASSWAATGDEQF

j_gene: TRBJ1-1
v_gene: TRBV19
CDR3aa: ASSRDSYMNTEAF

j_gene: TRBJ1-2
v_gene: TRBV5-4
CDR3aa: ASSLAREQYGYT

j_gene: TRBJ1-4
v_gene: TRBV5-1
CDR3aa: ASSGRDRGEEKLF

j_gene: TRBJ1-2
v_gene: TRBV7-2
CDR3aa: ASSLVQAANYGYT

j_gene: TRBJ1-4
v_gene: TRBV24-1
CDR3aa: ATSDLHEGGRMNEKLF

j_gene: TRBJ1-2
v_gene: TRBV3-1/TRBV3-2
CDR3aa: ASSQGGSYT

j_gene: TRBJ1-1
v_gene: TRBV24-1
CDR3aa: ATSDSRTGDTEAF

j_gene: TRBJ2-5
v_gene: TRBV7-9
CDR3aa: ASSLGWAEGGTQY

j_gene: TRBJ1-5
v_gene: TRBV6-5
CDR3aa: ASSYSAGLPQH

j_gene: TRBJ2-5
v_gene: TRBV3-1/TRBV3-2
CDR3aa: ASSQDWPRKSTQETQY

j_gene: TRBJ1-4
v_gene: TRBV19
CDR3aa: ASSIQGHREKLF

j_gene: TRBJ1-4
v_gene: TRBV7-9
CDR3aa: ASSQGQSNEKLF